These 9 T cell receptor beta chains were sequenced from one sample in a study of molecular identifiers for immune sequencing clone quantification. MiXCR, applied by TCRdb to the PCR reads, yields one record per CDR3 protein. This sample has about 18,000 distinct CDR3 sequences, with 20% to 25% found just once. The sequencing sample was made of naive CD8+ T cells from blood, with Jurkat cell RNA spiked in. Subset here: FACS-sorted CD8+CD4-CCR7+CD45RA+ naive T cells. These receptors all stem from a human donor in good health. Some libraries in this study had Jurkat cell RNA spiked in.

Within the sample, this clonotype is medium-sized (0.01 to 0.1%). This chain links TRBV11-2 with TRBJ1-4, with D tentatively TRBD1 (6 bases). There are 14 residues in the CDR3. The V and J ends lost 5 bases and 13 bases respectively, with 20 bases between them. Germline lookup yields CDR1 SGHAT and CDR2 FQNNGV. CDR3 bases: TGTGCCAGCAGCCGTCCCGGGACAAGCCTCGGACTGTTTTTT. Amino acid sequence: CASSRPGTSLGLFF.

The chain uses TRBV28 and TRBJ2-7, with 9 bases identical to TRBD2. CDR1 is MDHEN, CDR2 SYDVKM, per germline. The CDR3 loop spans 14 amino acids. The ends lost 5 bases at V and 7 bases at J; junction bases unmatched: 9. CDR3 in amino acids: CASSIRLAAWEQYF. In nucleotides, the CDR3 is TGTGCCAGCAGTATTAGACTAGCGGCCTGGGAGCAGTACTTC.

This clonotype was seen ten or more times. The chain carries TRBV7-2 and TRBJ2-4, with 10 bases identical to TRBD1. In germline, CDR1 is SGHTA, CDR2 FQGNSA. CDR3 length: 16 amino acids. V lost 3 bases to trimming and J lost 5 bases; unmatched junction nucleotides: 7. CDR3 sequence reads: CASSFRTGGGQNIQYF. CDR3 coding DNA: TGTGCCAGCAGCTTCCGGACAGGGGGGGGCCAAAACATTCAGTACTTC.

This clonotype was seen repeatedly, ten times or more. This chain links TRBV12-5 with TRBJ2-7; 7 nucleotides match TRBD1. This CDR3 has 21 amino acids. V shed 0 bases and J 6 bases; nucleotides not matched to a gene: 26. Germline V lookup: CDR1 LGHNT, CDR2 FRNRAP. The CDR3 sequence is CASGLVQGHKRQRKPSCEQYF. The CDR3 coding sequence is TGTGCTAGTGGTTTGGTACAGGGGCACAAAAGACAGCGAAAACCTTCTTGCGAGCAGTACTTC.

There are many counts of this clonotype. The chain uses TRBV7-6 and TRBJ2-7; D may be TRBD2 (5 bases). V was pared by 1 base and J by 0 bases, with 7 bases between. The germline V gene encodes CDR1 SGHVS and CDR2 FNYEAQ. The CDR3 is made up of 14 amino acids. DNA of the CDR3: TGTGCCAGCAGCTTAGGGACTGACTCCTACGAGCAGTACTTC. Residues: CASSLGTDSYEQYF.

This clonotype came up many times. The chain couples TRBV7-8 to TRBJ2-1, with D possibly matching TRBD1 (6 bases). Germline loops: CDR1 SGHVS, CDR2 FQNEAQ. The length of the CDR3 is 15 residues. V shed 5 bases and J shed 0 bases, with 11 bases lying between them. In nucleotides, the CDR3 is TGTGCCAGCAGCCCCGACAGGAGCTCCTACAATGAGCAGTTCTTC. This translates into CASSPDRSSYNEQFF.

This clonotype has a count of ten or more. V and J are TRBV7-8 and TRBJ1-2; D remains unclear. V lost 1 base, J lost 2 bases, and 17 bases lay in between. The CDR3 is 17 residues long. CDR1 SGHVS and CDR2 FQNEAQ come from the germline V gene. The CDR3 bases are TGTGCCAGCAGCTTAGAGTTGTGGCCTTCCTTAAACTATGGCTACACCTTC. This sequence encodes CASSLELWPSLNYGYTF.

This clonotype was recorded at least ten times. J is TRBJ2-1 and V is TRBV28, with 7 bases lining up with TRBD1. The CDR3 consists of 15 residues. The trim removed 5 bases at V and 4 bases at J, leaving 8 bases unmatched. The germline V gene has CDR1 MDHEN and CDR2 SYDVKM. The CDR3 is CASSQRGLLYNEQFF. CDR3 DNA: TGTGCCAGCAGTCAGAGGGGGCTCCTGTACAATGAGCAGTTCTTC.

Of note for this clonotype: A read error may be the cause here, since a much bigger clone is one base away. The chain recombines TRBV12-3 or TRBV12-4 with TRBJ2-7, with 11 bases aligning to TRBD2. The CDR3 is 14 residues long. This CDR3 is CASSILAGGYGQYF. The CDR3, as DNA: TGTGCCAGCAGCATCCTAGCGGGGGGCTACGGGCAGTACTTC.